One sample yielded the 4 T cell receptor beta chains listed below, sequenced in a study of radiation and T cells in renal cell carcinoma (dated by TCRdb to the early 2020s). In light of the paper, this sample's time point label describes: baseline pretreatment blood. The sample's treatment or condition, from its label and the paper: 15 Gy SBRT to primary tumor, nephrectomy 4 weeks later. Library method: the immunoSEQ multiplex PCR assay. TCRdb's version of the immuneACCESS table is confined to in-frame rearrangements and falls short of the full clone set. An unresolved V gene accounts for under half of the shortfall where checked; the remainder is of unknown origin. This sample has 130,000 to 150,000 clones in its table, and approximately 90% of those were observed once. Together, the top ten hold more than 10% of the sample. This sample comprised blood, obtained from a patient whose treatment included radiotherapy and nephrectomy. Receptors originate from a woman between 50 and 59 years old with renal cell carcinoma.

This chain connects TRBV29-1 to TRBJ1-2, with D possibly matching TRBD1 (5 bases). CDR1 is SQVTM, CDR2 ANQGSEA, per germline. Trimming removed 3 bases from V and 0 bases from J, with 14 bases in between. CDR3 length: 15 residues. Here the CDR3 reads CSVDVVDTTNYGYTF. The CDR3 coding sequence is TGCAGCGTTGATGTGGTGGACACTACTAACTATGGCTACACCTTC. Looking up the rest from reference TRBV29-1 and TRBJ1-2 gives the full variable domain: SAVISQKPSRDICQRGTSLTIQCQVDSQVTMMFWYRQQPGQSLTLIATANQGSEATYESGFVIDKFPISRPNLTFSTLTVSNMSPEDSSIYLCSVDVVDTTNYGYTFGSGTRLTVV.

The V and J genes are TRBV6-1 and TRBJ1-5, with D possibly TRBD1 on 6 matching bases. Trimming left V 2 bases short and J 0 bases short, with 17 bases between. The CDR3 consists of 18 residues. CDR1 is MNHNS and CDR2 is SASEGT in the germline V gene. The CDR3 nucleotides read TGTGCCAGCAGTGAAAAAGGCAGGGGTCTTTATAGCAATCAGCCCCAGCATTTT. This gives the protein CASSEKGRGLYSNQPQHF.

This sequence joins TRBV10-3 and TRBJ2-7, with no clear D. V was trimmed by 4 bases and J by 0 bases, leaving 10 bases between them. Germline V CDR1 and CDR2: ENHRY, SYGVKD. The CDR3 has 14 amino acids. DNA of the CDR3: TGTGCCATCAGTGGTGTCAACCTCTCCTACGAGCAGTACTTC. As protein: CAISGVNLSYEQYF.

CDR3 amino acids: CAISAGASNQPQHF. CDR3 in DNA: TGTGCCATCAGTGCGGGGGCAAGCAATCAGCCCCAGCATTTT. This sequence joins TRBV10-3 and TRBJ1-5, with D maybe TRBD1 (6 bases). The germline CDR1 and CDR2 sequences are ENHRY and SYGVKD. The CDR3 runs 14 residues. V was clipped by 4 bases and J by 1 base, with 8 bases between them.